The sequence of this T cell receptor beta chain was determined in a study of blood T cell repertoires in COVID-19 (dated by TCRdb to the early 2020s). Regarding the study in general: Samples from collaborators originated in the United States, Italy and Spain and spanned both the acute and convalescent phases of COVID-19. The prospective study material was composed of cDNA or gDNA derived from T cells, B-cell-depleted T cells, or PBMCs. Deeply sampled blood TCRbeta repertoires from subjects exposed to, actively infected with, or recovered from COVID-19 were included in the dataset. The repertoires were released in a freely available public database intended as a resource for research on the immune response to SARS-CoV-2. Samples came from the ongoing ImmuneRACE study (first 160 participants) plus 1,254 subjects from 6 global collaborators. Nearly every sample came with metadata listing a de-identified subject ID, COVID-19 status, age in years and sex. Where available, HLA class I and class II types were obtained from metadata supplied by the sample provider rather than from assay-based typing.

TCRbeta CDR3 regions were amplified from genomic DNA using the immunoSEQ Assay, a bias-controlled multiplex PCR. In the original analysis: The number of nucleated cells in each sample was estimated from the amplification of reference gene primers within the assay. To quantify the absolute abundance of each unique TCRbeta CDR3 rearrangement, sequence reads were collapsed and filtered. For each sample, productive Simpson clonality was calculated by taking the square root of Simpson's diversity index across productive rearrangements. TCRdb holds this immuneACCESS table with in-frame rearrangements only. Some clones are missing; in checked studies, unresolved V genes explain under half, and the rest has no known cause. V and J calls plus clone size are reproduced from that table; the DNA served to infer D and trimming. The sample table lists approximately 150,000 clones, around 81% of them with a count of one. 10% to 15% of the sample is in the top ten clones.

Samples from volunteer blood donors who had recovered from COVID-19 were contributed by a second Seattle source. The collaborating institutions used their own protocols to collect whole blood in K2EDTA tubes. For TCRbeta analysis, collaborator samples were shipped as frozen whole blood, as isolated PBMCs, or as DNA extracted from either sample type. With respect to this clone: The specificity of this receptor is unknown. No base quality information exists; no much larger clone differs at one position.

V drops 4 bases and J drops 4 bases, leaving 13 bases in between. The CDR3 runs 15 residues from the cysteine to the phenylalanine. The DNA shown is the 45-base CDR3, in frame from base 1. Based on the germline V gene, the CDR1 and CDR2 sequences are SGHTA and FQGNSA. Points the paper makes about the study in general: The amount of clinical and demographic metadata varied by source and participant and was provided uncurated.

The V and J genes are TRBV7-2 and TRBJ2-2; a confident D gene designation cannot be given. The sequencing sample was made of peripheral blood. The sequence derives from a man between 65 and 80 years old who had recovered from COVID-19. The CDR3 in this case is CASSSAIDFTGELFF. The DNA sequence is TGTGCCAGCAGCTCCGCCATAGACTTCACCGGGGAGCTGTTTTTT.